This entry features one T cell receptor (beta chain) sequence. This entry is derived from a study of CD8 T cells in Susac syndrome. After extraction with the RNeasy kit, roughly 0.5 to 1 ug of the RNA was reverse transcribed using random hexamers. A multiplex approach, immunoSEQ multiplex PCR, amplified TCR beta CDR3 across 54 Vbeta and 13 Jbeta. TCRdb called the immunoSEQ multiplex PCR reads again in MiXCR, with one record for every CDR3 protein. In the table there are under 200,000 distinct CDR3 sequences, 85% to 95% of which are singletons. From blood CD8+ and CD4+ T cells, the TCR beta chain was sequenced. The germline gives CDR1 PRHDT, CDR2 FYEKMQ (reference sequence). With 2 bases clipped from V and 3 bases from J, the junction kept 3 bases outside the gene matches. This CDR3 has 15 amino acids.

This chain links TRBV13 with TRBJ2-1, with 8 bases matching TRBD1. This clonotype was sampled from a human donor with multiple sclerosis. Material: CD8+ T cells from PBMCs. The CDR3 region is CASSLSGTGYNEQFF. The CDR3 DNA reads TGTGCCAGCAGCTTAAGTGGGACAGGCTACAATGAGCAGTTCTTC.